This T cell receptor beta chain stems from a study of PD-L1 blockade in urothelial cancer. Losses at the gene ends were 6 bases for V and 5 bases for J; bases not matched to a gene: 11. The germline V gene has CDR1 SGHNT and CDR2 YYREEE (reference sequence). The CDR3 has 14 amino acids. This clone came up once. The table came from immunoSEQ multiplex PCR; TCRdb's copy has only in-frame clones and leaves some out. The data hold 85,000 to 100,000 clones, with roughly nine tenths observed a single time. The source material was PBMCs, sampled around atezolizumab (anti-PD-L1) treatment. This clonotype was obtained from a man aged 55 to 69 with urothelial cancer. This chain connects TRBV5-4 to TRBJ2-7; TRBD1 matches 7 bases. This CDR3 is CASTNRQGPHEQYF. The CDR3, as DNA: TGTGCCAGCACCAATCGACAGGGCCCCCACGAGCAGTACTTC.